This T cell receptor beta chain was sequenced for a study of T cells in Graves' hyperthyroidism and ophthalmopathy. Amplified TCR beta CDR3 regions came from RNA transcripts. A set of HTBI primers served as the primers for a first-round RT-PCR of the TCR CDR3. From the multiplex PCR reads, TCRdb called clonotypes with MiXCR, one entry per CDR3 protein. The profile covers around 580,000 distinct CDR3 sequences, with 15% to 20% appearing a single time and around 19% taken by the ten largest. This clonotype was recorded many times. The authors deemed Graves' hyperthyroidism stable absent ophthalmopathy progression within 18 months. Sequenced material: blood. The clonotype comes from a woman younger than 35 with Graves' hyperthyroidism.

This CDR3 is CASSRPGAQETQYF. Here the CDR3 DNA reads TGTGCCAGCAGTCGACCGGGCGCCCAAGAGACCCAGTACTTC. J is TRBJ2-5 and V is TRBV12-3 or TRBV12-4; no firm D call. The CDR3 totals 14 residues. The V end lost 5 bases, the J end lost 1 base, and 11 bases lay between the germline ends.